A selection of T cell receptor beta chains follows, all from one sample in a study of identical twins. One entry per CDR3 protein results from TCRdb running MiXCR on the 5' RACE reads. The table has fewer than 450,000 distinct CDR3 sequences, about 9% seen once. Sample: naive T cells sorted from blood. The receptors come from a woman aged 45 to 65 in good health. The CDR3 runs from the conserved cysteine through the conserved F or W. The D gene is left open where the match is weak. Clone size, where shown, is once, few, many, or a class for clones that have expanded.

V,size,D,J,DNA,CDR3
TRBV5-6,many,-,TRBJ2-4,TGTGCCAGCAGCTCAGCCCAGGGCATTCAGTACTTC,CASSSAQGIQYF
TRBV29-1,few,-,TRBJ1-5,TGCAGCGTTGAATCCAGGCCCGGGGATCCCCAGCATTTT,CSVESRPGDPQHF
TRBV29-1,many,TRBD1,TRBJ2-7,TGCAGCGTTGTAGCAGGGGGTCCCTACGAGCAGTACTTC,CSVVAGGPYEQYF
TRBV29-1,many,-,TRBJ1-1,TGCAGCGTCACTAGGACGGTGAACACTGAAGCTTTCTTT,CSVTRTVNTEAFF
TRBV18,-,-,TRBJ2-1,TGTGCCAGCTCACCCCCATTAGGTGGTGAGCAGTTCTTC,CASSPPLGGEQFF
TRBV14,-,TRBD1,TRBJ1-1,TGTGCCAGCAGCCAAGAAGACAGGGCCACCACTGAAGCTTTCTTT,CASSQEDRATTEAFF
TRBV20-1,-,TRBD2,TRBJ2-7,TGCAGTGTCGTTGGTAGCGGGCGCTCCTACGAGCAGTACTTC,CSVVGSGRSYEQYF
TRBV6-5,many,-,TRBJ2-1,TGTGCCCGCCCAGACCCCAGAGTTTACAATGAGCAGTTCTTC,CARPDPRVYNEQFF
TRBV18,-,-,TRBJ1-1,TGTGCCAGCTCACCAGTCCGACTTTCTATGAACACTGAAGCTTTCTTT,CASSPVRLSMNTEAFF
TRBV5-1,many,-,TRBJ2-1,TGCGCCAGCAAAGGAGGGAGTTCCTACAATGAGCAGTTCTTC,CASKGGSSYNEQFF
TRBV5-1,few,TRBD2,TRBJ2-3,TGCGCCAGCAGCTACCGATGGGCTAGCGGGAGGTTCAGCACAGATACGCAGTATTTT,CASSYRWASGRFSTDTQYF
TRBV10-3,-,-,TRBJ2-5,TGTGCCATCAGGGACCCGGGGATAGAGACCCAGTACTTC,CAIRDPGIETQYF
TRBV5-1,many,-,TRBJ1-2,TGCGCCAGCAGCTTGGAGGGGGTGAACCCTAACTATGGCTACACCTTC,CASSLEGVNPNYGYTF
TRBV10-3,many,TRBD2,TRBJ2-1,TGTGCCATCAGGCCCCCCCGGGGTAGCGGGATACTGTTTGATGAGCAGTTCTTC,CAIRPPRGSGILFDEQFF
TRBV6-5,few,-,TRBJ2-7,TGTGCCAGCAGTTCGGTATGGGGCTCCTACGAGCAGTACTTC,CASSSVWGSYEQYF
TRBV2,-,-,TRBJ2-1,TGTGCCAGCGGACCGGGACTGGGATGCGTCTTC,CASGPGLGCVF
TRBV20-1,many,TRBD2,TRBJ2-1,TGCAGTGCTAGAGATGACGTGACTAGCGGAACATACAATGAGCAGTTCTTC,CSARDDVTSGTYNEQFF
TRBV11-2,-,-,TRBJ2-3,TGTGCCAGCAGCTTAGGTTCTAGCGTCGGGGATACGCAGTATTTT,CASSLGSSVGDTQYF
TRBV7-3,-,TRBD1,TRBJ2-1,TGTGCCAGCAGCGCGGGACAGGAGTGGTACAATGAGCAGTTCTTC,CASSAGQEWYNEQFF
TRBV12-3/TRBV12-4,many,-,TRBJ1-5,TGTGCCAGCAGGTTGGGTGAGCGGCCCCAGCATTTT,CASRLGERPQHF
TRBV20-1,-,-,TRBJ2-5,TGCAGTGCTAGAGATTTAGGAGGGCAGAGAGAGACCCAGTACTTC,CSARDLGGQRETQYF
TRBV2,-,TRBD2,TRBJ2-1,TGTGCCAGCAGTGCCCCTAGCGGGGAGTACAATGAGCAGTTCTTC,CASSAPSGEYNEQFF
TRBV15,few,TRBD1,TRBJ2-5,TGTGCCACCAGCGACGCAGGGGGCGGACAAGAGACCCAGTACTTC,CATSDAGGGQETQYF
TRBV4-1,-,-,TRBJ1-3,TGCGCCAGCAGCCAACCTGGGACGGACTCTGGAAACACCATATATTTT,CASSQPGTDSGNTIYF
TRBV29-1,many,TRBD2,TRBJ2-1,TGCAGCGTCCAGGGAGTTAGCGGGAGACAATCCTACAATGAGCAGTTCTTC,CSVQGVSGRQSYNEQFF
TRBV14,-,-,TRBJ2-7,TGTGCCAGCAGCCAAGCGGCTGTCTCCTACGAGCAGTACTTC,CASSQAAVSYEQYF
TRBV7-6,few,-,TRBJ2-5,TGTGCCAGCAGCTCAGGGACTTCCCAAGAGACCCAGTACTTC,CASSSGTSQETQYF
TRBV3-1,-,TRBD2,TRBJ2-7,TGTGCCAGCAGCCACAAGCTAGCGGGAGACGCGGGGCAGTACTTC,CASSHKLAGDAGQYF
TRBV12-3/TRBV12-4,many,-,TRBJ2-3,TGTGCCAGCAGCTTTCTAAGCGGCACAGATACGCAGTATTTT,CASSFLSGTDTQYF
TRBV27,once,TRBD2,TRBJ2-7,TGTGCCAGCAGTCCCCGGGGGGCGGGACTAGCGGGACCTGAGCAGTACTTC,CASSPRGAGLAGPEQYF